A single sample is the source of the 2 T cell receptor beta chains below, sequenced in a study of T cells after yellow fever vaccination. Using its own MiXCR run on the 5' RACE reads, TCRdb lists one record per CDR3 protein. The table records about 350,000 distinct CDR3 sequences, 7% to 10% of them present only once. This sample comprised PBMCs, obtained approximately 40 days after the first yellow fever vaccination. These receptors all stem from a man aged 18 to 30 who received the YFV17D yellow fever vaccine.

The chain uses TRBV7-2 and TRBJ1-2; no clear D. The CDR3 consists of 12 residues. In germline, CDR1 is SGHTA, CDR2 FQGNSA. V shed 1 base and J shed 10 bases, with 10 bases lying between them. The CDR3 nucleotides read TGTGCCAGCAGCTTAGTAGCGGGTAACTACACCTTC. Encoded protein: CASSLVAGNYTF.

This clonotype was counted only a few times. The CDR3 reads CSADERLTRNEQFF. The CDR3 DNA follows: TGCAGTGCGGATGAAAGACTAACACGCAATGAGCAGTTCTTC. V gene TRBV20-1 combines with J gene TRBJ2-1, with D possibly TRBD2 on 5 matching bases. The CDR3 length is 14 residues. V was cut by 6 bases and J by 6 bases, with 18 bases left in between. The germline gives CDR1 DFQATT, CDR2 SNEGSKA (reference sequence).